The next 23 T cell receptor beta chains were all read from a single sample in a study of blood T cell repertoires in COVID-19. Only in-frame clones appear in the TCRdb table, and some are missing; sequencing was by immunoSEQ multiplex PCR. This table has some 240,000 clones, 85% to 90% appearing once. The sample taken for sequencing was peripheral blood. These receptor sequences come from a woman aged 40 to 55 who had recovered from COVID-19.

The J gene is TRBJ1-6, the V gene TRBV10-2; D is unresolved. Germline V gives CDR1 WSHSY, CDR2 SAAADI. Deletions cut 7 bases from V and 7 bases from J, with 11 bases between. The CDR3 is 13 residues long. CDR3 nucleotide sequence: TGCGCCAGCACCCTGACGGGAAATTCACCCCTCCACTTT. Protein sequence: CASTLTGNSPLHF.

The chain carries TRBV7-9 and TRBJ2-5; D not resolved. Trimming pared 6 bases from V and 5 bases from J, leaving 13 bases between. The CDR3 loop spans 13 amino acids. Germline CDR1 SEHNR, CDR2 FQNEAQ (reference sequence). CDR3 residues: CASSHPLKETQYF. The CDR3 DNA sequence: TGTGCCAGCAGTCACCCACTGAAGGAGACCCAGTACTTC.

The chain links TRBV29-1 to TRBJ1-3, with D possibly being TRBD1 (5 bases). The CDR3 covers 15 residues. Trimming left V 4 bases short and J 0 bases short, with 13 bases between. CDR1 and CDR2 from the germline V gene are SQVTM and ANQGSEA. The CDR3 DNA reads TGCAGCGTTGCGGGAGGGGCTATCTCTGGAAACACCATATATTTT. Translating gives CSVAGGAISGNTIYF.

The CDR3 nucleotides are TGCGCCAGCAGCCATGACGACAGGGTAGGGGAAAAACTGTTTTTT. As protein: CASSHDDRVGEKLFF. This chain uses TRBV4-3 with TRBJ1-4, with TRBD1 matching 7 bases. Germline lookup yields CDR1 LGHNA and CDR2 YSLEER. V was clipped by 3 bases and J by 8 bases; unmatched bases: 9. CDR3 length: 15 residues.

This chain joins TRBV6-2 or TRBV6-3 and TRBJ2-2; D might be TRBD1 (5 bases). The germline V and J ends were trimmed by 0 bases and 2 bases, with 7 bases remaining between them. From germline, CDR1 is MNHEY and CDR2 SVGEGT. This CDR3 has 15 residues. Here the CDR3 DNA reads TGTGCCAGCAGTTACTCGAGGACAAACACCGGGGAGCTGTTTTTT. Its translation: CASSYSRTNTGELFF.

The chain has TRBV5-4 and TRBJ2-5, with 9 bases matching TRBD1. Germline V gives CDR1 SGHNT, CDR2 YYREEE (reference sequence). This CDR3 comprises 15 residues. The J segment lost 4 bases and the V segment lost 4 bases, leaving 8 bases of the junction unmatched. The CDR3 loop reads CASSEEGQGRETQYF. The CDR3 bases are TGTGCCAGCAGCGAAGAAGGACAGGGGAGAGAGACCCAGTACTTC.

CDR3 in DNA: TGTGCCAGCAGTTTATCGGAGGTGGATACGCAGTATTTT. Translated: CASSLSEVDTQYF. V and J are TRBV27 and TRBJ2-3; TRBD2 might be the D (5 bases). The CDR3 has 13 amino acids. Per the germline V gene, CDR1 is MNHEY and CDR2 is SMNVEV (reference sequence). Trimming removed 0 bases at V and 6 bases at J, with 7 bases between.

In its sample, this clone was seen once. The rearrangement joins TRBV24-1 to TRBJ2-5, with D possibly TRBD1 on 5 matching bases. With 6 bases removed from V and 5 bases from J, the gap between germline ends came to 12 bases. This CDR3 spans 13 amino acids. Germline CDR1 reads KGHDR; CDR2 reads SFDVKD. In DNA form, the CDR3 reads TGTGCCACCAGTCTCTGGGGCTCGGAGACCCAGTACTTC. This sequence encodes CATSLWGSETQYF.

The chain is built from TRBV2 and TRBJ1-5, with TRBD1 matching 7 bases. Germline CDR1 SNHLY, CDR2 FYNNEI. J lost 8 bases, V lost 2 bases, and 12 bases had no gene match. This CDR3 contains 16 residues. This CDR3 reads CASSESRGQGVKPQHF. CDR3 DNA: TGTGCCAGCAGTGAATCGAGAGGCCAGGGGGTTAAGCCCCAGCATTTT.

The CDR3 loop reads CASSHPGAGANVLTF. CDR3 nucleotide sequence: TGTGCCAGCAGCCACCCCGGGGCTGGGGCCAACGTCCTGACTTTC. The chain combines TRBV3-1 (or the pseudogene TRBV3-2) with TRBJ2-6; D possibly corresponds to TRBD2 (5 bases). The V gene lost 3 bases and the J gene lost 2 bases, with 8 bases spanning the gap. Germline V gene data show CDR1 as LGHDT and CDR2 as YNNKEL (reference sequence). This CDR3 contains 15 residues.

The genes are TRBV3-1 (or the pseudogene TRBV3-2) and TRBJ2-2, with 8 bases matching TRBD2. V lost 1 base, J lost 3 bases, and 7 bases stayed unmatched. The CDR3 runs 17 residues. Germline V gives CDR1 LGHDT, CDR2 YNNKEL (reference sequence). Written as DNA, the CDR3 is TGTGCCAGCAGCCAAGTGGGGGGTAGCGGGGACACCGGGGAGCTGTTTTTT. As protein: CASSQVGGSGDTGELFF.

V usage is TRBV19 and J usage is TRBJ1-1, with TRBD1 as a possible D gene (5 bases). Germline CDR1 and CDR2: LNHDA and SQIVND (reference sequence). With 7 bases removed from V and 8 bases from J, the gap between germline ends came to 17 bases. The CDR3 runs to 13 residues. The DNA of the CDR3 is TGTGCCAGTATCCCCTCCGGACAAAAAGAAGCTTTCTTT. Protein sequence: CASIPSGQKEAFF.

V and J are TRBV15 and TRBJ2-1; 7 bases line up with TRBD2. Germline trimming cut 8 bases from V and 0 bases from J; bases unmatched to any gene: 4. Germline V gives CDR1 LNHNV, CDR2 YYDKDF (reference sequence). The CDR3 is made up of 14 amino acids. The CDR3 sequence is CATRGESSYNEQFF. CDR3 in DNA: TGTGCCACCCGGGGGGAAAGCTCCTACAATGAGCAGTTCTTC.

This clone was observed a single time. The chain couples TRBV5-1 to TRBJ1-3, with D unclear. There are 15 residues in the CDR3. Germline loops: CDR1 SGHRS, CDR2 YFSETQ. V was pared by 2 bases and J by 0 bases, with 9 bases between. The CDR3 DNA is TGCGCCAGCAGCTTTGAACGGAGCTCTGGAAACACCATATATTTT. This codes for CASSFERSSGNTIYF.

The chain carries TRBV5-8 and TRBJ2-3, with 9 bases lining up with TRBD2. Trimming cost V 3 bases and J 1 base; bases outside gene matches: 3. There are 15 residues in the CDR3. Germline loops: CDR1 SGHTS, CDR2 YDEGEE. Here the CDR3 DNA reads TGTGCCAGCAGCTCCCCTAGCGGGGGCACAGATACGCAGTATTTT. Its protein product is CASSSPSGGTDTQYF.

The chain links TRBV28 to TRBJ1-2, with TRBD1 matching over 11 bases. Unmatched junction bases numbered 7, after V lost 6 bases and J lost 4 bases. Germline assignment: CDR1 MDHEN and CDR2 SYDVKM. This CDR3 contains 15 residues. The CDR3 region has the DNA TGTGCCAGCAGCGGACAGGGGGCCATTTTCTATGGCTACACCTTC. This encodes CASSGQGAIFYGYTF.

This clone is a singleton in its sample. This chain connects TRBV7-9 to TRBJ1-2; no definite D call. The CDR3 covers 12 residues. Germline loops: CDR1 SEHNR, CDR2 FQNEAQ (reference sequence). Trimming removed 2 bases from V and 8 bases from J, with 9 bases in between. CDR3 coding DNA: TGTGCCAGCAGCTTATTGGGCTCAGGCTACACCTTC. It yields the protein CASSLLGSGYTF.

CDR3 in amino acids: CASSLPGINEQFF. CDR3 nucleotides: TGTGCCAGCAGCTTACCCGGGATTAATGAGCAGTTCTTC. The rearrangement links TRBV7-2 to TRBJ2-1; D possibly corresponds to TRBD2 (5 bases). This CDR3 has 13 residues. V lost 2 bases and J 7 bases, leaving 9 bases between the germline ends. Germline values: CDR1 SGHTA, CDR2 FQGNSA.

V and J are TRBV10-1 and TRBJ2-3, with TRBD2 identical over 7 bases. The V and J ends lost 0 bases and 3 bases, in that order; junction bases with no gene match: 6. This CDR3 is 16 amino acids long. In germline, CDR1 is WNHNN, CDR2 SYGVQD (reference sequence). In DNA, the CDR3 is TGCGCCAGCAGTGAGTCGGGGAGGGAGAATACAGATACGCAGTATTTT. It encodes CASSESGRENTDTQYF.

The V and J genes are TRBV27 and TRBJ2-3; the match to TRBD2 covers 11 bases. Trimming cost V 7 bases and J 2 bases; bases outside gene matches: 5. CDR3 size: 15 residues. CDR1 is MNHEY and CDR2 is SMNVEV in the germline V gene (reference sequence). The CDR3 region is CASKTLAGATDTQYF. CDR3 coding DNA: TGTGCCAGCAAAACACTAGCGGGGGCCACAGATACGCAGTATTTT.

This chain uses TRBV27 with TRBJ1-2, with no clear D. In germline, CDR1 is MNHEY, CDR2 SMNVEV (reference sequence). This CDR3 comprises 14 residues. V was clipped by 0 bases and J by 4 bases, with 9 bases between them. The CDR3 bases are TGTGCCAGCAGTTTATCGAGGGTAGGCTATGGCTACACCTTC. Protein product: CASSLSRVGYGYTF.

This clone was observed a few times. The chain employs TRBV4-3 and TRBJ2-7; 10 positions agree with TRBD2. The CDR3 spans 13 residues. Germline CDR1 and CDR2: LGHNA and YSLEER. Here the CDR3 DNA reads TGCGCCAGCAGCCAAATGCCCCTAGCGGGAGCATCGGTC. This sequence encodes CASSQMPLAGASV.

The chain combines TRBV11-2 with TRBJ2-5; D remains ambiguous. CDR3 length equals 13 residues. Trimming pared 5 bases from V and 1 base from J, leaving 8 bases between. CDR1 SGHAT and CDR2 FQNNGV come from the germline V gene. CDR3 loop: CASSPAVQETQYF. In DNA form, the CDR3 reads TGTGCCAGCAGCCCTGCGGTCCAAGAGACCCAGTACTTC.